This T cell receptor (beta chain) was retrieved from a study of CD8 T cells in ankylosing spondylitis. The CDR3 extends over 21 amino acids. From germline, CDR1 is DFQATT and CDR2 SNEGSKA (reference sequence). Losses at the gene ends were 8 bases for V and 4 bases for J; bases not matched to a gene: 25. TCRdb ran MiXCR on the 5' RACE reads and lists one entry per CDR3 protein. The sample consists of fewer than 400,000 distinct CDR3 sequences, 14% to 15% of them appearing once. The chain employs TRBV20-1 and TRBJ2-1; 14 bases agree with TRBD2. The sequencing sample was made of blood, either unsorted or a sorted T cell fraction (not recorded which). The receptor's source is a male donor with ankylosing spondylitis or in good health (not recorded which). The CDR3 DNA sequence: TGCAGTCCTTCTGGGGGACTAGCGGGAGAAGACTACCCTCTAACATACAATGAGCAGTTCTTC. This codes for CSPSGGLAGEDYPLTYNEQFF.